The 19 T cell receptor beta chains below all came from one sample that was sequenced in a study of CD8+ T cells in alopecia areata. Isolated RNA was reverse transcribed into cDNA used as the sequencing template. Sequencing used immunoSEQ multiplex PCR; TCRdb keeps in-frame clones, though not all of them. The sample shows about 110,000 clones, 58% of them seen only once. Sequenced input: NKG2D-low CD8+ T cells sorted from blood. The receptors derive from a human donor with alopecia areata.

This sequence joins TRBV4-1 and TRBJ2-7, with D possibly matching TRBD1 (5 bases). The CDR3 spans 15 residues. The ends were cut back, 5 bases at V and 2 bases at J, with 16 bases in the middle. Germline values: CDR1 MGHRA, CDR2 YSYEKL. CDR3 loop: CASSSGMASPYEQYF. In DNA, the CDR3 is TGCGCCAGCAGCTCAGGGATGGCTAGTCCCTACGAGCAGTACTTC.

V is TRBV6-5 and J is TRBJ1-4; TRBD1 matches 7 bases. The CDR3 spans 14 residues. The V gene's germline CDR1 is MNHEY and CDR2 SVGAGI. V dropped 6 bases and J dropped 8; count of bases not matched to a gene: 9. CDR3 nucleotides: TGTGCCAGCAGCTTACAGGGGCGCTTCGAAAAACTGTTTTTT. Translation gives CASSLQGRFEKLFF.

This chain joins TRBV11-2 and TRBJ2-7; D is undetermined. Trimming took 2 bases from V and 3 from J, leaving 2 bases between them. In germline, CDR1 is SGHAT, CDR2 FQNNGV. The CDR3 sequence is 11 residues long. The CDR3 bases are TGTGCCAGCAGCTTAATCTACGAGCAGTACTTC. Its protein product is CASSLIYEQYF.

This clone was counted only a few times. This chain joins TRBV7-9 and TRBJ2-1; D possibly corresponds to TRBD2 (5 bases). Trimming stripped 1 base from V and 9 bases from J, with 7 bases between. CDR1 and CDR2 from the germline V gene are SEHNR and FQNEAQ (reference sequence). CDR3 length equals 12 residues. The CDR3 nucleotides are TGTGCCAGCAGCTTAGGAGAGGGTGAGCAGTTCTTC. It encodes CASSLGEGEQFF.

The V call is TRBV27, the J call TRBJ1-2; tentative D call: TRBD1 (5 bases). V was clipped by 2 bases and J by 5 bases, with 21 bases between them. CDR1 is MNHEY, CDR2 SMNVEV, per germline (reference sequence). This CDR3 has 17 amino acids. CDR3 amino acids: CASSLRAGLTNDYGYTF. The CDR3 DNA sequence: TGTGCCAGCAGTTTAAGGGCAGGGTTAACCAACGATTATGGCTACACCTTC.

The chain carries TRBV5-4 and TRBJ2-7; 8 bases match TRBD1. This CDR3 spans 15 amino acids. With V trimmed by 0 bases and J by 7 bases, 9 bases remained unmatched. Germline loops: CDR1 SGHNT, CDR2 YYREEE (reference sequence). CDR3 coding DNA: TGTGCCAGCAGCTTGGAGGGCACAGGGACAGGAGAGCAGTACTTC. Amino acids: CASSLEGTGTGEQYF.

This chain joins TRBV19 and TRBJ2-1, with 11 bases matching TRBD2. Germline V gene data show CDR1 as LNHDA and CDR2 as SQIVND (reference sequence). The CDR3 is 15 residues long. The ends lost 2 bases at V and 6 bases at J; junction bases unmatched: 3. The CDR3 DNA is TGTGCCAGTAGTATAACTAGCGGGAGTGTCAATGAGCAGTTCTTC. Residues: CASSITSGSVNEQFF.

The CDR3 DNA reads TGTGCCAGCGCTTCGTCCCGGGAGGCTTACACAGATACGCAGTATTTT. It translates to CASASSREAYTDTQYF. The J gene is TRBJ2-3, the V gene TRBV25-1, with 7 bases that match TRBD2. The CDR3 is 16 amino acids. In germline, CDR1 is MGHDK, CDR2 SYGVNS. Germline trimming cut 8 bases from V and 2 bases from J; bases unmatched to any gene: 13.

V usage is TRBV15 and J usage is TRBJ1-1, with a possible D match to TRBD1 (5 bases). CDR1 is LNHNV, CDR2 YYDKDF, per germline (reference sequence). The V gene lost 2 bases and the J gene lost 4 bases, with 11 bases spanning the gap. The length of the CDR3 is 14 residues. The CDR3 region has the DNA TGTGCCACCAGCAGAACAGGAGCTAGCACTGAAGCTTTCTTT. Translated, it gives CATSRTGASTEAFF.

In regard to this clone: This sample also contains other DNA sequences that code for the same CDR3. The CDR3: CASSLGTAYEQYF. The CDR3 nucleotides read TGTGCCAGCAGCCTCGGGACTGCCTACGAGCAGTACTTC. The chain employs TRBV27 and TRBJ2-7, with D perhaps matching TRBD2 (6 bases). The length of the CDR3 is 13 residues. Trimming shortened V by 6 bases and J by 2 bases, and 11 bases separated the two germline ends. Germline V gives CDR1 MNHEY, CDR2 SMNVEV (reference sequence).

This clone was detected a few times. The J gene is TRBJ1-2, the V gene TRBV6-6; TRBD1 matches 7 bases. The V gene's germline CDR1 is MNHNY and CDR2 SVGAGI (reference sequence). Trimming removed 3 bases from V and 5 bases from J; junction bases left unmatched: 12. This CDR3 has 16 residues. The CDR3 here is CASSYLGQSIRYGYTF. CDR3 nucleotide sequence: TGTGCCAGCAGTTATCTGGGACAGTCCATCCGGTATGGCTACACCTTC.

In DNA form, the CDR3 reads TGTGCCAGCAGGGAGACAGGGGGCAGGGGGAACTATGGCTACACCTTC. The encoded protein is CASRETGGRGNYGYTF. This chain links TRBV7-8 with TRBJ1-2, with TRBD1 identical over 10 bases. Germline V gene sequence: CDR1 SGHVS, CDR2 FQNEAQ. The CDR3 totals 16 residues. V was pared by 6 bases and J by 2 bases, with 9 bases of the junction left unmatched.

A note on this clone: At the DNA level, this CDR3 is encoded by other sequences in the same sample as well. The DNA of the CDR3 is TGTGCCAGCAGCTTGGAAACAGATACGCAGTATTTT. Translating it yields CASSLETDTQYF. This sequence joins TRBV13 and TRBJ2-3; D is ambiguous. Trimming shortened V by 3 bases and J by 3 bases, and 4 bases separated the two germline ends. The germline CDR1 and CDR2 sequences are PRHDT and FYEKMQ (reference sequence). CDR3 length: 12 amino acids.

The genes are TRBV2 and TRBJ2-7; perhaps TRBD2 as D (6 bases). The ends were cut back, 11 bases at V and 2 bases at J, with 16 bases in the middle. This CDR3 is 13 amino acids long. Germline V gives CDR1 SNHLY, CDR2 FYNNEI. The CDR3 sequence: CAAWGDDTYEQYF. CDR3 in DNA: TGTGCCGCCTGGGGGGACGACACCTACGAGCAGTACTTC. Full variable domain (outside the CDR3, taken from reference TRBV2 and TRBJ2-7): EPEVTQTPSHQVTQMGQEVILRCVPISNHLYFYWYRQILGQKVEFLVSFYNNEISEKSEIFDDQFSVERPDGSNFTLKIRSTKLEDSAMYFCAAWGDDTYEQYFGPGTRLTVT.

The chain carries TRBV28 and TRBJ2-7, with TRBD1 matching over 7 bases. Germline trimming cut 4 bases from V and 0 bases from J; bases unmatched to any gene: 9. The CDR3 extends over 16 amino acids. Per germline, CDR1 MDHEN and CDR2 SYDVKM. In DNA form, the CDR3 reads TGTGCCAGCAGTTCCATAGGGACAGAGAGCTCCTACGAGCAGTACTTC. Translation: CASSSIGTESSYEQYF.

The rearrangement joins TRBV30 to TRBJ2-4; 8 bases align to TRBD2. The CDR3 contains 20 residues. Germline values: CDR1 GTSNPN, CDR2 SVGIG (reference sequence). With 4 bases clipped from V and 0 bases from J, the junction kept 20 bases outside the gene matches. CDR3 sequence reads: CAWTPNAGTRPLLAKNIQYF. CDR3 bases: TGTGCCTGGACTCCTAATGCCGGGACTAGACCCCTCCTAGCCAAAAACATTCAGTACTTC. Full variable domain (remainder filled in from reference TRBV30 and TRBJ2-4): SQTIHQWPATLVQPVGSPLSLECTVEGTSNPNLYWYRQAAGRGLQLLFYSVGIGQISSEVPQNLSASRPQDRQFILSSKKLLLSDSGFYLCAWTPNAGTRPLLAKNIQYFGAGTRLSVL.

In its sample, this clone was seen a few times. The chain employs TRBV5-1 and TRBJ2-3, with 8 bases fitting TRBD2. Per the germline V gene, CDR1 is SGHRS and CDR2 is YFSETQ. V trimming: 3 bases; J trimming: 4 bases; junction bases outside the gene matches: 16. This CDR3 spans 18 amino acids. Here the CDR3 reads CASSYGEWSGRGADTQYF. In DNA form, the CDR3 reads TGCGCCAGCAGCTATGGGGAGTGGAGCGGGAGAGGTGCAGATACGCAGTATTTT.

Worth noting for this clone: The same CDR3 also results from other DNA sequences found in this sample. This sequence joins TRBV5-1 and TRBJ2-1; D is uncertain. Germline V CDR1 and CDR2: SGHRS, YFSETQ. Trimming left V 0 bases short and J 8 bases short, with 3 bases between. CDR3 length: 11 residues. CDR3 in amino acids: CASSLVDEQFF. CDR3 DNA: TGCGCCAGCAGCTTGGTAGATGAGCAGTTCTTC.

The chain's CDR3 is CSVDAGTSGRYEQYF. Written as DNA, the CDR3 is TGCAGCGTTGACGCAGGGACTAGCGGGAGGTACGAGCAGTACTTC. This chain joins TRBV29-1 and TRBJ2-7; 15 nucleotides match TRBD2. In germline, CDR1 is SQVTM, CDR2 ANQGSEA. Germline trimming cut 3 bases from V and 4 bases from J; bases unmatched to any gene: 4. The CDR3 has 15 residues.